The present entry profiles one TCR beta chain with its context. Repertoires were generated with immunoSEQ multiplex PCR, while TCRdb's copy carries only in-frame clones and drops some. This repertoire shows 85,000 to 130,000 clones, around nine tenths found once; its top ten account for 1% to 1.5%. CDR1 is SGHTA and CDR2 is FQGTGA in the germline V gene. The CDR3 spans 13 residues. Trimming cost V 4 bases and J 4 bases; bases outside gene matches: 2. The data were obtained in a study of T cell changes during pregnancy in multiple sclerosis. The starting material was peripheral blood, obtained in the second trimester of pregnancy. The chain combines TRBV7-3 with TRBJ2-3; 7 positions agree with TRBD1. The clonotype was recovered from a female donor with multiple sclerosis, enrolled in a pregnancy study. CDR3 loop: CASSSGGADTQYF. The CDR3 DNA reads TGTGCCAGCAGCTCAGGGGGTGCAGATACGCAGTATTTT.